This paragraph reports one T cell receptor beta chain. What it recognizes is unknown. The protocol was immunoSEQ multiplex PCR, while the TCRdb copy is restricted to in-frame clones and leaves out a portion. The sample has approximately 32,000 clones; roughly 82% are singletons. These data come from a study of T cells in narcolepsy. CDR1 is LNHNV and CDR2 is YYDKDF in the germline V gene (reference sequence). This CDR3 has 13 residues. The V gene lost 0 bases and the J gene lost 9 bases, with 10 bases spanning the gap. Study-wide results and caveats: In some patient and control memory CD4+ samples, autoreactive clones were absent. Healthy controls reportedly lacked the autoreactive clonotypes serially found in patients' blood.

The clonotype originates from a human donor with narcolepsy. The chain recombines TRBV15 with TRBJ2-3; possibly TRBD1 for D (5 bases). The source material was CD45RA- memory CD4+ T cells from PBMCs. CDR3 nucleotide sequence: TGTGCCACCAGCAGAGATCAGGCAGGGACGCAGTATTTT. Its protein is CATSRDQAGTQYF.